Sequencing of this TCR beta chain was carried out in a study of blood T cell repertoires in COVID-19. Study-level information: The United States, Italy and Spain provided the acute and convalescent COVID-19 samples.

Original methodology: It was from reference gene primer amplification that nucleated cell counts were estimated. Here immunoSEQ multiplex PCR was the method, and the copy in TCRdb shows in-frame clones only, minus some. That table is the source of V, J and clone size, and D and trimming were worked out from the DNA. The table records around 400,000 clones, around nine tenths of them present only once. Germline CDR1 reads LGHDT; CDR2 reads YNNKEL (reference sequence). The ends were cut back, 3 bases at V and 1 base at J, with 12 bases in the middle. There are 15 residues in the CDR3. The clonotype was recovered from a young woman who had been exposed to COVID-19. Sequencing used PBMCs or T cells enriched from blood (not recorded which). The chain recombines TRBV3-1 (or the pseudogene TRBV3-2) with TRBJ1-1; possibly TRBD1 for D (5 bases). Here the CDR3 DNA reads TGTGCCAGCAGCCACGTGGGGCTGACGAACACTGAAGCTTTCTTT. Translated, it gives CASSHVGLTNTEAFF.